This T cell receptor beta chain stems from a study of T-cell reconstitution after alpha-beta-depleted transplantation in children. General observations from the study: One year after transplant, T-cell counts and diversity came mostly from newly produced T cells. Some patients' high day-60 TCRbeta diversity was traced to surviving recipient T cells and thymic progenitors. Reportedly, roughly two months post-transplant, alpha-beta T cells arose from several hundred expanded graft clones.

CDR3 length equals 15 residues. Germline loops: CDR1 DFQATT, CDR2 SNEGSKA (reference sequence). Unique molecular identifiers were used in preparing the TCRbeta library. TCRdb used MiXCR to reprocess the PCR reads, holding one entry per CDR3 protein. This sample carries about 600,000 distinct CDR3 sequences, under 30% of them seen once, and the ten largest clones take roughly an eighth. In regard to this clonotype: No antigen is known for it. The junction and the germline gene differ at one end; a read error may be behind it.

The chain is built from TRBV20-1 and TRBJ2-5, with a weak D call TRBD1 (5 bases). This receptor was obtained from a boy younger than two who had a stem cell transplant for acute myeloid leukemia, so the T cells may come from the graft donor. The specimen comprised PBMCs, mostly from graft donor cells, sampled 360 days after TCRalphabeta/CD19-depleted stem cell transplant. The CDR3 DNA reads TGCAGTGCCAGAGAAGGCGCCAGGGTGGGAGAGACCCAGTACTTC. It yields the protein CSAREGARVGETQYF.